Sequencing of this TCR beta chain was carried out in a study of CD8+ T cells in alopecia areata. Study-level information: Twice daily, treated patients received 5 to 10 mg of oral tofacitinib. Study-level findings and limits: Mice gave a clearer picture of TCR sharing than patients did, possibly for HLA-related reasons.

Details on this clone: Its specificity is unknown.

Isolation of CD4+ and CD8+ T cells from PBMCs was achieved by sorting. Germline loops: CDR1 SEHNR, CDR2 FQNEAQ (reference sequence). Trimming removed 5 bases at V and 5 bases at J, with 18 bases between. The CDR3 contains 15 residues. Extraction and reverse transcription of RNA yielded cDNA as the sequencing template. The assay was immunoSEQ multiplex PCR, and TCRdb's table has in-frame clones only and misses some. This table has some 170,000 clones, 63% appearing once. The genes are TRBV7-9 and TRBJ2-5; D possibly uses TRBD1 or TRBD2 (5 bases each). This TCR derives from a human donor with alopecia areata. Sequenced here: CD4+ T cells sorted from blood, sampled at week 0. The CDR3 nucleotides are TGTGCCAGCAGCCAAGGGGACCGCCCAGCGGAGACCCAGTACTTC. Translating gives CASSQGDRPAETQYF.